The 25 T cell receptor beta chains below were found in one sample sequenced in a study of blood T cells in healthy people across ages. Using a J-beta primer mix together with a sample-barcoded 5' primer, a second PCR was run for 7 to 11 cycles. TCRdb passed the 5' RACE reads through MiXCR, listing each CDR3 protein once. The sample has about 580,000 distinct CDR3 sequences, 40% to 55% seen once. The sequenced sample consisted of blood. These receptors originate from a man older than 75 in good health.

This clonotype came up once. A read error may account for a junction end that differs from germline. The chain joins TRBV7-3 to TRBJ2-1, with 9 bases aligning to TRBD2. From germline, CDR1 is SGHTA and CDR2 FQGTGA. This CDR3 contains 13 residues. CDR3 coding DNA: TGTGCCAGCAGCGCCCGACTAGCGGATGAGCGGTTCTTC. Translated: CASSARLADERFF.

This clonotype was counted a single time. The chain employs TRBV29-1 and TRBJ1-4, with unresolved D. This CDR3 comprises 13 residues. V lost 4 bases to trimming and J lost 2 bases, with 8 bases between them. CDR1 and CDR2 from the germline V gene are SQVTM and ANQGSEA. The DNA for the CDR3 is TGCAGCGTTGCGCACAGTACTAATGAAAAACTGTTTTTT. Translating gives CSVAHSTNEKLFF.

Here the CDR3 DNA reads TGTGCCAGCAGTTTATGGGACAGGGTTTCCGATGAGCAGTTCTTC. It specifies CASSLWDRVSDEQFF. J is TRBJ2-1 and V is TRBV12-3 or TRBV12-4, with 9 bases aligning to TRBD1. J lost 8 bases, V lost 2 bases, and 7 bases had no gene match. The CDR3 length is 15 residues.

The gene calls are TRBV7-2 and TRBJ2-1; TRBD2 is a possible D gene (5 bases). V dropped 0 bases and J dropped 8 bases, with 11 bases sitting between them. From germline, CDR1 is SGHTA and CDR2 FQGNSA. The CDR3 has 14 residues. CDR3 bases: TGTGCCAGCAGCTTAGCGGGAGAGAGTTATGAGCAGTTCTTC. This sequence encodes CASSLAGESYEQFF.

J is TRBJ2-7 and V is TRBV21-1; TRBD1, the table's D call, lacks a check against the DNA. TRBV21-1 is termed a pseudogene. The CDR3 totals 16 residues. CDR3 region: CASSPSRDRCSYEQYF. CDR3 DNA sequence: TGTGCCAGCAGTCCTTCCCGGGACAGGTGTTCCTACGAGCAGTACTTC.

This clonotype appeared a few times. The rearrangement joins TRBV20-1 to TRBJ2-1; 7 bases are shared with TRBD2. Germline V lookup: CDR1 DFQATT, CDR2 SNEGSKA (reference sequence). V lost 3 bases to trimming and J lost 8 bases; unmatched junction nucleotides: 13. The CDR3 contains 15 residues. The CDR3 bases are TGCAGTGCTAGGAAAAGCGGGACCCCTGGGGATGAGCAGTTCTTC. Translating it yields CSARKSGTPGDEQFF.

The J gene is TRBJ2-1, the V gene TRBV7-2; D not certain. CDR3 size: 13 residues. Trimming removed 1 base at V and 7 bases at J, with 8 bases between. Germline-derived CDR1 and CDR2 are SGHTA and FQGNSA. The CDR3 is CASSLDYSNEQFF. CDR3 DNA: TGTGCCAGCAGCTTAGACTATTCAAATGAGCAGTTCTTC.

This chain links TRBV3-1 with TRBJ2-4; D gene ambiguous. CDR1 and CDR2 (germline): LGHDT, YNNKEL (reference sequence). Trimming cost V 3 bases and J 2 bases, with 11 bases left between them. The CDR3 extends over 15 amino acids. Written as DNA, the CDR3 is TGTGCCAGCAGCCACCGTTCCGCATCCAAAAACATTCAGTACTTC. As protein: CASSHRSASKNIQYF.

The chain joins TRBV7-2 to TRBJ2-4, with D hard to call. Gene TRBJ2-7 matches the end of the DNA better, so the J call may be wrong. This CDR3 comprises 16 residues. Germline values: CDR1 SGHTA, CDR2 FQGNSA. The CDR3: CASSLLPSGSTLEQYF. The CDR3 DNA reads as TGTGCCAGCAGCTTATTGCCCTCCGGATCTACCCTCGAGCAGTACTTC.

This clonotype has a single count. At one end, the junction sequence differs from germline, possibly due to a read error. The chain joins TRBV3-1 to TRBJ2-6; 7 nucleotides agree with TRBD1. Germline V gene lookup returns CDR1 LGHDT and CDR2 YNNKEL (reference sequence). The CDR3 length is 18 residues. CDR3 sequence reads: CANSPLDRQLSGANVLTF. The CDR3, as DNA: TGTGCCAACAGCCCACTGGACAGGCAACTCTCTGGGGCCAACGTCCTGACTTTC.

In regard to this clonotype: An end of the junction differs from the germline gene, which may be a read error. This chain uses TRBV20-1 with TRBJ2-3, with 11 bases that match TRBD2. Germline-derived CDR1 and CDR2 are DFQATT and SNEGSKA (reference sequence). This CDR3 has 14 amino acids. This CDR3 reads CCARLAGLLDTQYF. DNA for the CDR3: TGCTGTGCTAGACTAGCGGGGCTTCTAGATACGCAGTATTTT.

The rearrangement links TRBV20-1 to TRBJ2-7; 7 nucleotides agree with TRBD1. CDR3 length: 14 amino acids. Losses at the gene ends were 6 bases for V and 7 bases for J; bases not matched to a gene: 15. Germline V gives CDR1 DFQATT, CDR2 SNEGSKA (reference sequence). The CDR3 loop reads CSAGSGQLVWEQYF. CDR3 nucleotide sequence: TGCAGTGCAGGCTCGGGACAGTTAGTATGGGAGCAGTACTTC.

This sequence joins TRBV6-1 and TRBJ2-3; 14 bases are shared with TRBD2. CDR1 MNHNS and CDR2 SASEGT come from the germline V gene. V shed 6 bases and J 6 bases; nucleotides not matched to a gene: 17. The CDR3 length is 19 residues. The CDR3 region has the DNA TGTGCCAGCAGCCTGTGGACTAGCGGGGGGACGGTTCGACCGGATACGCAGTATTTT. This encodes CASSLWTSGGTVRPDTQYF.

This clonotype was observed a handful of times. This chain uses TRBV7-3 with TRBJ2-1; 7 bases are shared with TRBD1. Germline trimming cut 5 bases from V and 6 bases from J; bases unmatched to any gene: 10. The germline V gene has CDR1 SGHTA and CDR2 FQGTGA. The length of the CDR3 is 15 residues. CDR3 region: CASSLPRQGANEQFF. The CDR3 bases are TGTGCCAGCAGCCTCCCGAGACAGGGTGCCAATGAGCAGTTCTTC.

There are many counts of this clonotype. The chain combines TRBV27 with TRBJ2-5; 10 nucleotides agree with TRBD2. V lost 6 bases and J lost 5; bases outside the gene matches: 3. Germline assignment: CDR1 MNHEY and CDR2 SMNVEV (reference sequence). The length of the CDR3 is 13 residues. DNA of the CDR3: TGTGCCAGCAGCTTTAGCGGGGGGGAGACCCAGTACTTC. This encodes CASSFSGGETQYF.

This clonotype was picked up a small number of times. The chain links TRBV9 to TRBJ2-5; D gene ambiguous. The V end was cut by 0 bases, the J end by 2 bases, with 14 bases between. The CDR3 covers 16 residues. Germline loops: CDR1 SGDLS, CDR2 YYNGEE. CDR3 in amino acids: CASSVAASPIQETQYF. The DNA of the CDR3 is TGTGCCAGCAGCGTAGCCGCGAGCCCGATTCAAGAGACCCAGTACTTC. The variable domain in full, completed from reference TRBV9 and TRBJ2-5, reads DSGVTQTPKHLITATGQRVTLRCSPRSGDLSVYWYQQSLDQGLQFLIQYYNGEERAKGNILERFSAQQFPDLHSELNLSSLELGDSALYFCASSVAASPIQETQYFGPGTRLLVL.

This clonotype was detected a few times. The chain combines TRBV20-1 with TRBJ1-5; D may be TRBD1 (6 bases). Trimming stripped 2 bases from V and 7 bases from J, with 15 bases between. Germline lookup yields CDR1 DFQATT and CDR2 SNEGSKA (reference sequence). The CDR3 contains 14 residues. CDR3 in DNA: TGCAGTGCTAGAAAGGGGGAGGGGTGGCAGCCCCAGCATTTT. This encodes CSARKGEGWQPQHF.

The chain is built from TRBV10-3 and TRBJ2-7; 7 bases map to TRBD2. This CDR3 is 16 amino acids long. Per germline, CDR1 ENHRY and CDR2 SYGVKD. The J segment lost 5 bases and the V segment lost 4 bases, leaving 14 bases of the junction unmatched. The chain's CDR3 is CAISGPDGGSSHEQYF. CDR3 nucleotides: TGTGCCATCAGTGGGCCAGATGGCGGGAGTTCCCACGAGCAGTACTTC.

This clonotype was observed a handful of times. J is TRBJ2-1 and V is TRBV7-2; 12 bases align to TRBD2. The CDR3 length is 16 residues. The ends lost 4 bases at V and 8 bases at J; junction bases unmatched: 9. CDR1 is SGHTA, CDR2 FQGNSA, per germline. CDR3 DNA sequence: TGTGCCAGCAGCTCCCTGACTAGCGGGAGTGTGTATGAGCAGTTCTTC. Translated: CASSSLTSGSVYEQFF.

The V and J genes are TRBV9 and TRBJ2-3; no firm D call. Germline values: CDR1 SGDLS, CDR2 YYNGEE. Trimming stripped 0 bases from V and 0 bases from J, with 11 bases between. The CDR3 has 16 amino acids. This chain's CDR3 is CASSVGSLLSTDTQYF. The CDR3 DNA reads as TGTGCCAGCAGCGTAGGGAGTCTACTTAGCACAGATACGCAGTATTTT.

V usage is TRBV28 and J usage is TRBJ2-5, with TRBD1 identical over 7 bases. J gave up 3 bases and V 7 bases, and 8 bases lay outside the gene matches. Germline CDR1 is MDHEN and CDR2 is SYDVKM. The CDR3 sequence is 14 residues long. CDR3 residues: CASNKPGQKETQYF. The CDR3, as DNA: TGTGCCAGCAACAAACCGGGACAGAAAGAGACCCAGTACTTC. The whole variable domain, remainder taken from reference TRBV28 and TRBJ2-5, is DVKVTQSSRYLVKRTGEKVFLECVQDMDHENMFWYRQDPGLGLRLIYFSYDVKMKEKGDIPEGYSVSREKKERFSLILESASTNQTSMYLCASNKPGQKETQYFGPGTRLLVL.

This clonotype was found a few times. The chain has TRBV30 and TRBJ2-5, with D perhaps TRBD1 (6 bases). V was clipped by 1 base and J by 2 bases, with 11 bases between them. This CDR3 is 14 amino acids long. The germline V gene encodes CDR1 GTSNPN and CDR2 SVGIG (reference sequence). CDR3 sequence reads: CAWSAGHQQETQYF. DNA for the CDR3: TGTGCCTGGAGTGCGGGACACCAACAAGAGACCCAGTACTTC.

The rearrangement joins TRBV6-2 or TRBV6-3 to TRBJ1-1; D not resolved. Deletions cut 5 bases from V and 5 bases from J, with 6 bases between. CDR3 length: 11 amino acids. The V gene's germline CDR1 is MNHEY and CDR2 SVGEGT. CDR3 sequence (DNA): TGTGCCAGCAGTCATGGGACTGAAGCTTTCTTT. It encodes CASSHGTEAFF.

The chain employs TRBV28 and TRBJ2-1; tentative D call: TRBD1 (6 bases). Trimming removed 4 bases at V and 3 bases at J, with 34 bases between. Germline CDR1 MDHEN, CDR2 SYDVKM. The CDR3 is made up of 22 amino acids. CDR3 nucleotide sequence: TGTGCCAGCAGTTCCCCCCACACTCGACCCCTGATACAGGGAAACGACTACAATGAGCAGTTCTTC. Translation gives CASSSPHTRPLIQGNDYNEQFF.

The rearrangement joins TRBV4-3 to TRBJ1-1; D may be TRBD1 (5 bases). V was clipped by 5 bases and J by 1 base, with 17 bases between them. The CDR3 has 16 residues. Germline V gives CDR1 LGHNA, CDR2 YSLEER. CDR3 sequence (DNA): TGCGCCAGCAGCTCTTTTCAGGGACTGACGAACACTGAAGCTTTCTTT. Translating it yields CASSSFQGLTNTEAFF.